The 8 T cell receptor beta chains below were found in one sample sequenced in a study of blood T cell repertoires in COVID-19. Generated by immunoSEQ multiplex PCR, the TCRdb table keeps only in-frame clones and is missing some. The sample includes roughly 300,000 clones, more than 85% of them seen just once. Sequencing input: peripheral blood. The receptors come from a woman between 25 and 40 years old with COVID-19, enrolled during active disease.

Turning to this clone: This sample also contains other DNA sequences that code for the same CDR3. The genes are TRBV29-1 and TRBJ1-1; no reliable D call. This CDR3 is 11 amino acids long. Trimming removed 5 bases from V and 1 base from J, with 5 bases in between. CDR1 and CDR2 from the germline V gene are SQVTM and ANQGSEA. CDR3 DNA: TGCAGCGTTTCCAGGAACACTGAAGCTTTCTTT. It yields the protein CSVSRNTEAFF.

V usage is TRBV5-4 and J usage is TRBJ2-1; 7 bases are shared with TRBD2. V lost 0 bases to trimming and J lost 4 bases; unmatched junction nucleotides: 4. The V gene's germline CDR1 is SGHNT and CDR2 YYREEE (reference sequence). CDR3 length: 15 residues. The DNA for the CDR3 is TGTGCCAGCAGCTTGGCCGGGAGGATTTACAATGAGCAGTTCTTC. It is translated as CASSLAGRIYNEQFF.

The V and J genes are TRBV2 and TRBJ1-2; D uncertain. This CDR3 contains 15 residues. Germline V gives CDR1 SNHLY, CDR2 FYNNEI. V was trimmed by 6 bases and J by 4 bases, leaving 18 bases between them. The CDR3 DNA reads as TGTGCCAGCAGAGCCCATACAGAGCAGTCCTATGGCTACACCTTC. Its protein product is CASRAHTEQSYGYTF.

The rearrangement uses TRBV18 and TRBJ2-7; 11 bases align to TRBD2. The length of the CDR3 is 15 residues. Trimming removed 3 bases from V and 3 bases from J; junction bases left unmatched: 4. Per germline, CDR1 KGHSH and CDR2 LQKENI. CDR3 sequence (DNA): TGTGCCAGCTCACCGGGGACTAGCGGAGGCTACGAGCAGTACTTC. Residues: CASSPGTSGGYEQYF.

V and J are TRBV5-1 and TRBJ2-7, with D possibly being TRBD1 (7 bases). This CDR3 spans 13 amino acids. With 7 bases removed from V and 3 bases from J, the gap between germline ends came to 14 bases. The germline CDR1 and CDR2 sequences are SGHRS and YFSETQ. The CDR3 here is CASRQGLSYEQYF. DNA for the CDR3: TGCGCCAGCCGACAGGGACTTAGCTACGAGCAGTACTTC. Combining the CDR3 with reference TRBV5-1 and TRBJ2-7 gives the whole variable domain KAGVTQTPRYLIKTRGQQVTLSCSPISGHRSVSWYQQTPGQGLQFLFEYFSETQRNKGNFPGRFSGRQFSNSRSEMNVSTLELGDSALYLCASRQGLSYEQYFGPGTRLTVT.

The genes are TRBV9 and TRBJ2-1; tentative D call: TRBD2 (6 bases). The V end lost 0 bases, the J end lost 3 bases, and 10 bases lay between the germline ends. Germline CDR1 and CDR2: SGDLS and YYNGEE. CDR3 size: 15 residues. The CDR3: CASSVELSGYNEQFF. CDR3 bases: TGTGCCAGCAGCGTAGAACTTAGCGGCTACAATGAGCAGTTCTTC.

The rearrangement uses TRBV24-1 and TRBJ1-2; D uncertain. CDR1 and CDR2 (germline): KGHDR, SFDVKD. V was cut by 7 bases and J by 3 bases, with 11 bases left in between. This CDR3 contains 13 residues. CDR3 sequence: CATSPNRDYGYTF. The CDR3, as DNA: TGTGCCACCAGCCCAAACCGGGACTATGGCTACACCTTC.

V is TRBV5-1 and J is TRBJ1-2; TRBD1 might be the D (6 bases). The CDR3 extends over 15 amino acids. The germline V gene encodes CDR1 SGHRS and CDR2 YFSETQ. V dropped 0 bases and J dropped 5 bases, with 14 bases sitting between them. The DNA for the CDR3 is TGCGCCAGCAGCTTGGACACAGGGAAAGGGTATGGCTACACCTTC. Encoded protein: CASSLDTGKGYGYTF.